This TCR beta chain was found in a study of early T cells in non-severe SARS-CoV-2 infection. Study-wide points: Matching with VDJdb favored anti-spike CD8 responses (missing private and CD4 specificities).

For this clonotype: As yet, its antigen is unknown.

In germline, CDR1 is MNHEY, CDR2 SVGAGI. V shed 0 bases and J shed 2 bases, with 13 bases lying between them. The CDR3 is 16 residues long. Tagging with unique molecular identifiers was applied to individual cDNA molecules. TCRdb re-derived calls from the 5' RACE reads in MiXCR, one entry per CDR3 protein. The repertoire holds over 85,000 distinct CDR3 sequences, with over 15% as singletons. This chain connects TRBV6-5 to TRBJ1-1; D not resolved. Sequenced material: whole blood. The sequence derives from an adult who was a healthcare worker with PCR-confirmed SARS-CoV-2 infection or an uninfected control (not recorded which). The CDR3, as DNA: TGTGCCAGCAGTTACTCTAGCCTGAGGGTTAACACTGAAGCTTTCTTT. It yields the protein CASSYSSLRVNTEAFF.